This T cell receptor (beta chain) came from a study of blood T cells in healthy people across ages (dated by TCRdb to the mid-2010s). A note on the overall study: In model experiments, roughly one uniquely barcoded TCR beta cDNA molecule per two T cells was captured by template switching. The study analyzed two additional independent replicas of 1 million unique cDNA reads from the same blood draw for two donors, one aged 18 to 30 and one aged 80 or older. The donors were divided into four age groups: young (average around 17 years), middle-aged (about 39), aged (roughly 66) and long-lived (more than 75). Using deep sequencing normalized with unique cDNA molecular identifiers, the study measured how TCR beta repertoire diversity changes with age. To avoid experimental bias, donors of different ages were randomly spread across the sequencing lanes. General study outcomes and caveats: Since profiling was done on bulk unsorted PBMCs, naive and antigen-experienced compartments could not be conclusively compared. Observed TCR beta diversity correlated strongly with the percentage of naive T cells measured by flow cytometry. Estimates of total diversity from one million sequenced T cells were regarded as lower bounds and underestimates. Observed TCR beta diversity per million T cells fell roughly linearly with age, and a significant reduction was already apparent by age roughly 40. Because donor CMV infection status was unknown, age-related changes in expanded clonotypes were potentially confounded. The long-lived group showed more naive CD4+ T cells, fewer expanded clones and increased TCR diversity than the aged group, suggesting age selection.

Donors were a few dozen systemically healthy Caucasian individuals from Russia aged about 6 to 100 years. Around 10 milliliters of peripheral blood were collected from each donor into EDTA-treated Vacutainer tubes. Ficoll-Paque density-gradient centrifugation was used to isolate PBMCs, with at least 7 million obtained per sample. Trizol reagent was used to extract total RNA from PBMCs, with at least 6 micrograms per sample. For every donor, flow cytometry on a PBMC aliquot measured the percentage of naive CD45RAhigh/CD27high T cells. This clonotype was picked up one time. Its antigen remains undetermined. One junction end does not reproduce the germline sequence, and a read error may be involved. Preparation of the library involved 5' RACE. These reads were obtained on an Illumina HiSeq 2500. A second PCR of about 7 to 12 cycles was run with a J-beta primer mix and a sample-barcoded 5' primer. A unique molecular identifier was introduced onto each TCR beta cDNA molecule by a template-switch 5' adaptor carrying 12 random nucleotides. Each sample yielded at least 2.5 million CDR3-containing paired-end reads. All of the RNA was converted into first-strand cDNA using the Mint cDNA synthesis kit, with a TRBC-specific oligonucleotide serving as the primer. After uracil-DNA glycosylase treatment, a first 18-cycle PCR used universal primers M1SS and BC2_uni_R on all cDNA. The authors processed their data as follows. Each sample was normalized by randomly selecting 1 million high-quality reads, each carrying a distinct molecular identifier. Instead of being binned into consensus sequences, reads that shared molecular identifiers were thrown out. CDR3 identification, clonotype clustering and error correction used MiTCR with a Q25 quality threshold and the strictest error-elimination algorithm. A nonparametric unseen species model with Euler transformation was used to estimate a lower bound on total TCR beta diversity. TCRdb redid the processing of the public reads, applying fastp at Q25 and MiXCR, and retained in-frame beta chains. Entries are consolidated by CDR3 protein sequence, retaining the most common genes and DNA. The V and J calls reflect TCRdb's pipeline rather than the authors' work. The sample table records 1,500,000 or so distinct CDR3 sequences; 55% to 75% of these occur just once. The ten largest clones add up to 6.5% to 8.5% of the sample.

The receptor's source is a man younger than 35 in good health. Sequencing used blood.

The CDR3 region reads CASRGQGGRSSYNSPPHF. The DNA reads as follows: TGTGCCAGCAGGGGACAGGGTGGAAGGAGCTCCTATAATTCACCCCCCCACTTT. The chain is made from TRBV6-1 and TRBJ1-6, and 9 junctional nucleotides match TRBD1. CDR1 MNHNS and CDR2 SASEGT were looked up in the germline V gene. The CDR3 covers 18 residues, taking in both the cysteine and the phenylalanine. Only the CDR3 part of the read is kept: 54 bases, read in frame from the first base.